The T cell receptor beta chain described here comes from a study of metastatic and nonmetastatic thyroid tumors. Points on this clone: This sequence may be a read error, since a much larger clone differs from it by one base.

TCRdb re-analyzed the PCR reads through MiXCR. The sample includes 70,000 or so clones, 14% seen only once; the top ten take over 6.5%. Every patient underwent thyroid surgery untreated. Germline V lookup: CDR1 SQVTM, CDR2 ANQGSEA. V lost 8 bases to trimming and J lost 7 bases, with 14 bases between them. This CDR3 comprises 11 residues. The specimen sequenced was blood. This chain links TRBV29-1 with TRBJ1-1, with TRBD1 as a possible D gene (5 bases). The sequence derives from a male donor with papillary thyroid cancer or a benign thyroid nodule (not recorded which). Some clones in this sample may be carry-over from other donors' samples. Here the CDR3 reads CSLRGKGEAFF. The CDR3 DNA reads as TGCAGCCTTCGGGGGAAAGGTGAAGCTTTCTTT.